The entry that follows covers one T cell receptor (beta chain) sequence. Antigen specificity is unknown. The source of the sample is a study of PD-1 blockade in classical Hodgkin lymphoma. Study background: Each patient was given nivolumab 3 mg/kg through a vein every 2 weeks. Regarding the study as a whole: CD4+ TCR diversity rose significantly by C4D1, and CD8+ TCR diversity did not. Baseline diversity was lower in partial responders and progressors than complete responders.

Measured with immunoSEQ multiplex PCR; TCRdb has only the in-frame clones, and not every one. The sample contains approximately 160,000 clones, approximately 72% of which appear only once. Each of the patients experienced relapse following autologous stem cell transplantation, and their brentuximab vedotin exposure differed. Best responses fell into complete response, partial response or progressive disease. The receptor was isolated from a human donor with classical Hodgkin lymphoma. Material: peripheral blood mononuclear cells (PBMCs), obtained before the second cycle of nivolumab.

CDR3 region: CASGLGDRYSNQPQHF. The DNA for the CDR3 is TGTGCTAGTGGTTTAGGGGACAGGTATAGCAATCAGCCCCAGCATTTT. The chain uses TRBV12-5 and TRBJ1-5, with 8 bases identical to TRBD1. The germline V gene has CDR1 LGHNT and CDR2 FRNRAP. V lost 3 bases and J lost 0; bases outside the gene matches: 4. The CDR3 consists of 16 residues.